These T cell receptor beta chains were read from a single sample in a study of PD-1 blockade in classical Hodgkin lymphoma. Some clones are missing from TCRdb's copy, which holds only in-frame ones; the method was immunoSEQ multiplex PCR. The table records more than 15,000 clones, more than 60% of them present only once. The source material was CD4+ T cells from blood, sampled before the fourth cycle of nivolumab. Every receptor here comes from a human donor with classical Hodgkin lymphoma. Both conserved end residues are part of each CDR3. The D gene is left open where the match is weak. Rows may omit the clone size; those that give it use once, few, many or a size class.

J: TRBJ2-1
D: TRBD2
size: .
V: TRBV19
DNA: TGTGCCAGTAGTAACCCCTCCGGGACTAGCAATGAGCAGTTCTTC
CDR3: CASSNPSGTSNEQFF

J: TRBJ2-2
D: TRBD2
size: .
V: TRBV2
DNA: TGTGCCAGCAGCGTACTAGCGGGAGTTGTTAACGGGGAGCTGTTTTTT
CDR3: CASSVLAGVVNGELFF

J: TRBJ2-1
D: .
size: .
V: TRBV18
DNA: TGTGCCAGCTCACCATTTCAAGGGGCTGTTTACAATGAGCAGTTCTTC
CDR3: CASSPFQGAVYNEQFF

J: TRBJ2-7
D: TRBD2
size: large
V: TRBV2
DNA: TGTGCCAGCAGTGGCGTTGGTAGCGGGAGTATCGAGCAGTACTTC
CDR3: CASSGVGSGSIEQYF

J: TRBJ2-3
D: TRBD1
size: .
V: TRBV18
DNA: TGTGCCAGCTCATTCACACCAGGACAGGGGGCCGGCACAGATACGCAGTATTTT
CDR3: CASSFTPGQGAGTDTQYF

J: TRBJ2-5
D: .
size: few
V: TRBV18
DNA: TGTGCCAGCTCACCCAAGAGACAGCAAGAGACCCAGTACTTC
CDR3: CASSPKRQQETQYF

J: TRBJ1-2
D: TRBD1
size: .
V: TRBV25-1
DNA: TGTGCCAGCAGTGAATTTGGGACAGGGCTTGGCTACACCTTC
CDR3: CASSEFGTGLGYTF

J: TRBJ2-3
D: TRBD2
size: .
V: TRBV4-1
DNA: TGCGCCAGCAGCCTCCTGGGAGCTAGCGGGGGCACAGATACGCAGTATTTT
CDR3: CASSLLGASGGTDTQYF

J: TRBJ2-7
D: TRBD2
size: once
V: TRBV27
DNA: TGTGCCAGCAGTTTAGCAAGGACTAGCGGGAGTTTCGAGCAGTACTTC
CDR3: CASSLARTSGSFEQYF

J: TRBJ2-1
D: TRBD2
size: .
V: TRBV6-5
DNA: TGTGCCAGCAGTTACGGAGCGGGAGGTCGTAATGAGCAGTTCTTC
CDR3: CASSYGAGGRNEQFF

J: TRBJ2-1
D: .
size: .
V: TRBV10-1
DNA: TGCGCCAGCAGCGCGGACAGTGTCTGGGGGGACAATGAGCAGTTCTTC
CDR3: CASSADSVWGDNEQFF

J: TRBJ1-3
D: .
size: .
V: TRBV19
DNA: TGTGCCAGTAGTATAGGGGGCTCTGGAAACACCATATATTTT
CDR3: CASSIGGSGNTIYF

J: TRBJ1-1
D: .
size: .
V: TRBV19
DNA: TGTGCCAGTAGTATAGGAGGGGGGCGGTTCGGCACTGAAGCTTTCTTT
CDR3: CASSIGGGRFGTEAFF

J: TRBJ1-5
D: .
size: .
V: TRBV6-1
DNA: TGTGCCAGCAGTGAACCGGGGCCAGATCAGCCCCAGCATTTT
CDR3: CASSEPGPDQPQHF

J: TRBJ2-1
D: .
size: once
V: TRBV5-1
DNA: TGCGCCAGCAGCCGGGGTGAGTACTACAATGAGCAGTTCTTC
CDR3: CASSRGEYYNEQFF

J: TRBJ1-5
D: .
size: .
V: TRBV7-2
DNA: TGTGCCAGCAGCTTAGTCAGGGTGGGGATTCAGCCCCAGCATTTT
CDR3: CASSLVRVGIQPQHF

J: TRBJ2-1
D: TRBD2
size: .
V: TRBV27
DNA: TGTGCCAGCAGTTTACTAGCGGGAGCCTACAATGAGCAGTTCTTC
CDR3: CASSLLAGAYNEQFF

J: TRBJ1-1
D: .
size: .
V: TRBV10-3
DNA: TGTGCCATCAGCGGTGGGTTGCAGGGCGGCACTGAAGCTTTCTTT
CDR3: CAISGGLQGGTEAFF

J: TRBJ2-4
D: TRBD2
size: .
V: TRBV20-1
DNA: TGCAGTGCTAGAGACCGGGGGGTTCAGTACTTC
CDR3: CSARDRGVQYF

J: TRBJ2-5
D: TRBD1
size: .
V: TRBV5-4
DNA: TGTGCCAGCAGCGTTTCCGGGACAGGGATGTCGGAGGGGACCCAGTACTTC
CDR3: CASSVSGTGMSEGTQYF

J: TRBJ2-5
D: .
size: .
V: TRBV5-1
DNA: TGCGCCAGCAGCTCAGGGGTCCAGGGTAGAGCACAAGAGACCCAGTACTTC
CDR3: CASSSGVQGRAQETQYF

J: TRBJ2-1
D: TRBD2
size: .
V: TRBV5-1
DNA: TGCGCCAGCAGGTGGTTGAGCGGGGGACGCGGTGAGCAGTTCTTC
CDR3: CASRWLSGGRGEQFF

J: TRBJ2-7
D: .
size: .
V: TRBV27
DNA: TGTGCCAGCAGTTTACGGCAGGGCATATACGAGCAGTACTTC
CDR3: CASSLRQGIYEQYF

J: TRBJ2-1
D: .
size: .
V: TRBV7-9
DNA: TGTGCCAGCAGCTTATATACCGGGACAAAGGGGTTCTTC
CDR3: CASSLYTGTKGFF

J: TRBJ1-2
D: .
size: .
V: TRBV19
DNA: TGTGCCAGTAGTATAGCAGGGATTGGGGATGGCTACACCTTC
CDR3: CASSIAGIGDGYTF

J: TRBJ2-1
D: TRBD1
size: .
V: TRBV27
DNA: TGTGCCAGCAGAGTACAGGGGGCTGGATCCTACAATGAGCAGTTCTTC
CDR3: CASRVQGAGSYNEQFF

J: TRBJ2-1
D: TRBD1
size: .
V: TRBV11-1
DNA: TGTGCCAGCACCGAACAGGGGGCGGGCAATGAGCAGTTCTTC
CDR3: CASTEQGAGNEQFF

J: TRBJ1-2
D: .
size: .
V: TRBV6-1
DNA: TGTGCCAGCAGTGATCATGGCAGGGTGGGCTATGGCTACACCTTC
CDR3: CASSDHGRVGYGYTF

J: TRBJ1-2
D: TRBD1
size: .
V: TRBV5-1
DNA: TGCGCCAGCAGCTTAGCCGGGACAGGGGGGTCTGGCTACACCTTC
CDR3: CASSLAGTGGSGYTF

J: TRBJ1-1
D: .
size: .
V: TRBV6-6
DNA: TGTGCCAGCAGCCAACCTCGGGGCATATCGAACACTGAAGCTTTCTTT
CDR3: CASSQPRGISNTEAFF

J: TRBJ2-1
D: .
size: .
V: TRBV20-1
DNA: TGCAGTGCTAGATCGGGTGAGCAGTTCTTC
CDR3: CSARSGEQFF

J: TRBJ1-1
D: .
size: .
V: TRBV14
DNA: TGTGCCAGCAGCCAACGCCCCAGGGTAGGCACTGAAGCTTTCTTT
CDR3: CASSQRPRVGTEAFF

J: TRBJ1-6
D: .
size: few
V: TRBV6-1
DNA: TGTGCCAGCAGTGAAGCTCTCAGTCAAAATTCACCCCTCCACTTT
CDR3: CASSEALSQNSPLHF

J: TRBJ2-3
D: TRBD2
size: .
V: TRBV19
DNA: TGTGCCAGTAGTAGTTTACTAGCGGGAGGTACGCAGTATTTT
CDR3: CASSSLLAGGTQYF

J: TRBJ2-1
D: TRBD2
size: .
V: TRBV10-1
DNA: TGCGCCAGCAGTGCCTCTAGCGGGAGCTTTCGGTTCTTC
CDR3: CASSASSGSFRFF

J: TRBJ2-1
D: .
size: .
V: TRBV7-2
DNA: TGTGCCAGCAGCTCAACAGGGGCCGGGGGCGGAGCTTACTACAATGAGCAGTTCTTC
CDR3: CASSSTGAGGGAYYNEQFF

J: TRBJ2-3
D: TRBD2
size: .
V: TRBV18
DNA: TGTGCCAGCTCACCCTCTAGCGGGAGTTGGGCAGATACGCAGTATTTT
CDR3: CASSPSSGSWADTQYF

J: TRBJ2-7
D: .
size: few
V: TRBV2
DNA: TGTGCCAGCAGTCGGACTCTAAGCTCCTACGAGCAGTACTTC
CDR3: CASSRTLSSYEQYF

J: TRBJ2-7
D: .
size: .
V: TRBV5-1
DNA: TGCGCCAGCAGCTTGACAGGACACCCAACCTACGAGCAGTACTTC
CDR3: CASSLTGHPTYEQYF

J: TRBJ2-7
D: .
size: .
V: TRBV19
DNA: TGTGCCAGTAGTATAAGATCGGAGACCTACGAGCAGTACTTC
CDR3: CASSIRSETYEQYF

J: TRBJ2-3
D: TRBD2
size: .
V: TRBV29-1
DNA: TGCAGCGTTGAAAGGACTAGCGGTCTCACAGATACGCAGTATTTT
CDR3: CSVERTSGLTDTQYF

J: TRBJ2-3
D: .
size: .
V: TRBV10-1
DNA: TGCGCCAGCAGTGGCTCCGAAGCACTCACAGATACGCAGTATTTT
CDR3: CASSGSEALTDTQYF